The rows below give T cell receptor beta chains drawn from one sample of a study of early T cells in non-severe SARS-CoV-2 infection. A single record per CDR3 protein comes from TCRdb applying MiXCR to the 5' RACE reads. The sample lists 60,000 to 65,000 distinct CDR3 sequences, 8.5% to 9.5% seen once, with about 1.2% in the top ten. Source material: whole blood. These receptors were taken from an adult who was a healthcare worker with PCR-confirmed SARS-CoV-2 infection or an uninfected control (not recorded which). Each CDR3 is given with its conserved first and last residue. A D gene is named only where the DNA matches it firmly. Some rows have no size entry. The others give once, few or many, or a class for an expanded clone.

cdr3_aa cdr3_nt v_call d_call clone_size j_call
CASSQGRLGTEAFF TGTGCCAGCAGTCAGGGACGGCTGGGCACTGAAGCTTTCTTT TRBV12-3/TRBV12-4 - - TRBJ1-1
CASSPGTPETQYF TGTGCCAGCAGCCCGGGAACCCCAGAGACCCAGTACTTC TRBV12-3/TRBV12-4 - many TRBJ2-5
CASREQGNLNNEQFF TGTGCCAGCAGAGAACAGGGCAATTTGAACAATGAGCAGTTCTTC TRBV2 - many TRBJ2-1
CSAGLAGGQETQYF TGCAGTGCGGGACTAGCGGGGGGGCAAGAGACCCAGTACTTC TRBV20-1 TRBD2 - TRBJ2-5
CASSLVHQNTEAFF TGTGCCAGCAGCTTAGTCCACCAGAACACTGAAGCTTTCTTT TRBV7-9 - few TRBJ1-1
CASSSVAGARGTQYF TGTGCCAGCAGCTCGGTAGCGGGGGCCAGGGGGACCCAGTACTTC TRBV7-8 TRBD2 - TRBJ2-5
CASSEALQATRVSLHF TGTGCCAGCAGTGAAGCGCTGCAGGCTACGAGAGTTAGCCTCCACTTT TRBV6-1 - few TRBJ1-6
CASSYRTATYNEQFF TGTGCCAGCAGTTACAGGACAGCCACCTACAATGAGCAGTTCTTC TRBV6-5 - few TRBJ2-1
CASTIMTGPNEQFF TGTGCCAGCACCATCATGACAGGGCCCAATGAGCAGTTCTTC TRBV7-2 TRBD1 few TRBJ2-1
CASSLRDTGELFF TGTGCCAGCAGTTTAAGGGACACCGGGGAGCTGTTTTTT TRBV12-3/TRBV12-4 - few TRBJ2-2
CASSFDSGKETQYF TGTGCCAGCAGTTTCGATTCCGGAAAAGAGACCCAGTACTTC TRBV6-6 - - TRBJ2-5
CASSLGTINTGELFF TGTGCCAGCAGCCTGGGTACTATCAACACCGGGGAGCTGTTTTTT TRBV7-2 - many TRBJ2-2
CSVEGFEPNYGYTF TGCAGCGTTGAAGGGTTTGAGCCTAACTATGGCTACACCTTC TRBV29-1 - many TRBJ1-2
CSAKAGGIQPQHF TGCAGTGCTAAGGCAGGGGGTATTCAGCCCCAGCATTTT TRBV20-1 TRBD1 - TRBJ1-5
CASSVATDVRETQYF TGTGCCAGCAGCGTAGCGACGGACGTGCGGGAGACCCAGTACTTC TRBV9 - many TRBJ2-5
CASSFGTGATNYGYTF TGTGCCAGCAGCTTCGGGACAGGGGCGACCAACTATGGCTACACCTTC TRBV14 TRBD1 many TRBJ1-2
CSAREGRGLLKTEAFF TGCAGTGCTAGAGAAGGGAGGGGGCTTTTAAAAACTGAAGCTTTCTTT TRBV20-1 TRBD1 few TRBJ1-1
CATSAGGANVLTF TGTGCCACCAGTGCTGGCGGGGCCAACGTCCTGACTTTC TRBV24-1 - - TRBJ2-6
CASSLLRGTEAFF TGTGCCAGCAGCTTGTTAAGGGGTACTGAAGCTTTCTTT TRBV5-6 - few TRBJ1-1
CASSSQGDTGELFF TGTGCCAGTAGTAGTCAGGGGGACACCGGGGAGCTGTTTTTT TRBV19 TRBD1 few TRBJ2-2
CASSHPAGGNTEAFF TGCGCCAGCAGCCACCCGGCAGGGGGCAACACTGAAGCTTTCTTT TRBV4-1 TRBD1 few TRBJ1-1
CASSYGVGGQPQHF TGTGCCAGCAGTTACGGTGTCGGAGGTCAGCCCCAGCATTTT TRBV27 - - TRBJ1-5
CASSLALGGQETQYF TGTGCCAGCAGTTTAGCGCTCGGGGGTCAAGAGACCCAGTACTTC TRBV12-3/TRBV12-4 - - TRBJ2-5
CASSQLPSQETQYF TGTGCCAGCAGCCAGCTTCCGTCCCAAGAGACCCAGTACTTC TRBV3-1 - - TRBJ2-5
CARRPVPQETQYF TGTGCCAGACGGCCCGTCCCCCAGGAGACCCAGTACTTC TRBV19 - - TRBJ2-5
CASRNGQAVSSSPLHF TGTGCCAGCAGGAATGGACAGGCCGTATCAAGTTCACCCCTCCACTTT TRBV6-5 TRBD1 few TRBJ1-6
CASSQEPQGRNIQYF TGTGCCAGCAGCCAAGAACCACAGGGGAGGAACATTCAGTACTTC TRBV3-1 - few TRBJ2-4
CASSHTGRPNTGELFF TGTGCCAGCAGCCACACGGGACGCCCGAACACCGGGGAGCTGTTTTTT TRBV28 - - TRBJ2-2
CASSYIVVGDEQFF TGTGCCAGCAGTTATATAGTCGTAGGAGATGAGCAGTTCTTC TRBV6-6 - few TRBJ2-1
CASSMGLTQETQYF TGTGCCAGCAGTATGGGACTTACTCAAGAGACCCAGTACTTC TRBV6-1 - - TRBJ2-5
CASSPTGRSGANVLTF TGTGCCAGCTCACCAACAGGGAGGTCTGGGGCCAACGTCCTGACTTTC TRBV18 - many TRBJ2-6
CASSQGSSGNTIYF TGTGCCAGCAGCCAGGGCAGCTCTGGAAACACCATATATTTT TRBV3-1 - many TRBJ1-3
CASSSPRLRPQETQYF TGTGCCAGCAGTTCCCCGCGTCTAAGGCCACAAGAGACCCAGTACTTC TRBV6-1 - many TRBJ2-5
CASRQADYGYTF TGTGCCAGCAGACAGGCTGACTATGGCTACACCTTC TRBV6-2/TRBV6-3 - - TRBJ1-2
CASTLGGLNTEAFF TGTGCCAGCACCCTAGGGGGATTGAACACTGAAGCTTTCTTT TRBV6-6 - - TRBJ1-1
CASSLAPGLATDTQYF TGTGCCAGCAGCTTAGCACCGGGATTAGCCACAGATACGCAGTATTTT TRBV7-9 - - TRBJ2-3
CASSLGVGYGYTF TGTGCCAGCAGTTTAGGCGTGGGCTATGGCTACACCTTC TRBV12-3/TRBV12-4 - many TRBJ1-2
CASSVDSYSYNEQFF TGTGCCAGCAGCGTAGACTCCTATTCCTACAATGAGCAGTTCTTC TRBV9 - many TRBJ2-1
CATSAGTGSGELFF TGTGCCACCAGCGCAGGGACAGGGTCCGGGGAGCTGTTTTTT TRBV15 TRBD1 few TRBJ2-2
CASSFSDTGELFF TGTGCCAGCAGTTTTTCCGACACCGGGGAGCTGTTTTTT TRBV12-3/TRBV12-4 - many TRBJ2-2
CASSTQGTGNTIYF TGTGCCAGCTCAACACAGGGGACTGGAAACACCATATATTTT TRBV18 TRBD1 many TRBJ1-3
CSASRGGPPPDTQYF TGCAGTGCTAGTCGTGGGGGCCCACCCCCAGATACGCAGTATTTT TRBV20-1 - - TRBJ2-3
CASSGRTGTDTQYF TGTGCCAGCAGCGGACGGACCGGCACAGATACGCAGTATTTT TRBV7-2 - once TRBJ2-3
CASSEAGAVTGELFF TGTGCCAGCAGTGAAGCTGGAGCAGTCACCGGGGAGCTGTTTTTT TRBV2 - many TRBJ2-2
CASSEVPSRSEQFF TGTGCCAGCAGTGAAGTGCCGAGTCGGTCAGAGCAGTTCTTC TRBV6-1 - few TRBJ2-1
CASSLSGALYEQFF TGTGCCAGCAGTTTAAGCGGGGCTCTCTATGAGCAGTTCTTC TRBV12-3/TRBV12-4 TRBD2 - TRBJ2-1
CASRDGKETQYF TGTGCCAGCAGGGACGGAAAGGAGACCCAGTACTTC TRBV6-6 - many TRBJ2-5
CASSGGVETQYF TGTGCCAGCAGCGGAGGTGTGGAGACCCAGTACTTC TRBV7-9 - few TRBJ2-5
CATSDPGVISGANVLTF TGTGCCACCAGTGATCCAGGGGTTATCTCTGGGGCCAACGTCCTGACTTTC TRBV24-1 - - TRBJ2-6